Below are 2 T cell receptor beta chains sequenced from a single sample in a study of shared clonotypes between healthy human individuals. The table came from immunoSEQ multiplex PCR; TCRdb's copy has only in-frame clones and leaves some out. The data hold millions of clones, with approximately 95% observed a single time. Terminally differentiated effector memory CD45RA+ cells were excluded from the naive CD8 cells, which were CD45RO-negative and positively selected for CCR7. The sequencing sample was made of naive CD8+ T cells sorted from blood. Receptor source: a man aged 18 to 30 in good health.

The rearrangement links TRBV28 to TRBJ2-5; D may be TRBD2 (5 bases). The germline V gene has CDR1 MDHEN and CDR2 SYDVKM. This CDR3 has 15 residues. With 2 bases removed from V and 1 base from J, the gap between germline ends came to 11 bases. CDR3 bases: TGTGCCAGCAGTTTACGGGCAGCGGTCCAAGAGACCCAGTACTTC. This translates into CASSLRAAVQETQYF.

The rearrangement links TRBV11-3 to TRBJ2-1; TRBD2 agrees at 8 bases. CDR3 length: 17 amino acids. Germline V gene data show CDR1 as SGHNT and CDR2 as YENEEA. V lost 2 bases to trimming and J lost 1 base; unmatched junction nucleotides: 7. CDR3 DNA sequence: TGTGCCAGCAGCTTATTTTTTAGCGGGGAGTCCTACAATGAGCAGTTCTTC. Amino acids: CASSLFFSGESYNEQFF.